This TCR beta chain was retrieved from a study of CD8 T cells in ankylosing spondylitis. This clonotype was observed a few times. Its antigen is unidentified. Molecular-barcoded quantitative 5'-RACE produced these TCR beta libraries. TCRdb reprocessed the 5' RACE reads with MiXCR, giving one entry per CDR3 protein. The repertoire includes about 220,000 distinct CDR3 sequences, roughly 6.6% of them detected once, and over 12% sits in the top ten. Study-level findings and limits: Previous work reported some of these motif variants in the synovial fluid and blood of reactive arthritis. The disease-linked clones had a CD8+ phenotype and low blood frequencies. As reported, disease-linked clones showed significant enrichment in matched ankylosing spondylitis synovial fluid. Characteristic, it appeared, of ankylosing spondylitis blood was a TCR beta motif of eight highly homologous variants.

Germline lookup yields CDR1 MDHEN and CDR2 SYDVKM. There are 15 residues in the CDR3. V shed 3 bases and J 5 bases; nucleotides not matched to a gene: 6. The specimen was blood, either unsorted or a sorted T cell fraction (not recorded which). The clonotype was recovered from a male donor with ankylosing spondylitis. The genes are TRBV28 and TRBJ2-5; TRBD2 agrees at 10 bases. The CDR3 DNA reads TGTGCCAGCAGTTTGGAGCGGGGGGGCGTCGAGACCCAGTACTTC. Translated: CASSLERGGVETQYF. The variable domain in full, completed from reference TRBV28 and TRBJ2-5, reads DVKVTQSSRYLVKRTGEKVFLECVQDMDHENMFWYRQDPGLGLRLIYFSYDVKMKEKGDIPEGYSVSREKKERFSLILESASTNQTSMYLCASSLERGGVETQYFGPGTRLLVL.